Listed below are T cell receptor beta chains from one sample, sequenced in a study of blood T cell repertoires in COVID-19. Data came from immunoSEQ multiplex PCR; TCRdb stores just in-frame clones and leaves some out. The table has 99,000 or so clones, about 86% seen once. What was sequenced was peripheral blood. All receptors derive from a man older than 75 with acute or convalescent COVID-19. CDR3s include the opening cysteine and the closing phenylalanine or tryptophan. The order of the fields is clone size, D gene, J gene, V gene, CDR3 DNA, CDR3 protein. D genes are given only for firm matches. A row's size may be missing; if present it is once, few, many or a size class.

clone_size: -
d_call: -
j_call: TRBJ1-1
v_call: TRBV28
cdr3_nt: TGTGCCAGCAGTTTATTCCCCCTCAGGGGTGAGGCTTTCTTT
cdr3_aa: CASSLFPLRGEAFF

clone_size: -
d_call: -
j_call: TRBJ2-1
v_call: TRBV11-2
cdr3_nt: TGTGCCAGCAGCTTAGGTCGCGGCAGGGCAGGGAATGAGCAGTTCTTC
cdr3_aa: CASSLGRGRAGNEQFF

clone_size: few
d_call: TRBD2
j_call: TRBJ2-1
v_call: TRBV18
cdr3_nt: TGTGCCAGCTCACCAACCGGGACTACGTACAATGAGCAGTTCTTC
cdr3_aa: CASSPTGTTYNEQFF

clone_size: -
d_call: -
j_call: TRBJ1-1
v_call: TRBV5-1
cdr3_nt: TGCGCCAGCAGCCCGGACTACGTGAACACTGAAGCTTTCTTT
cdr3_aa: CASSPDYVNTEAFF

clone_size: -
d_call: TRBD1
j_call: TRBJ1-2
v_call: TRBV28
cdr3_nt: TGTGCCAGCAGCCCGGGACAGCTTACCTCCTATGGCTACACCTTC
cdr3_aa: CASSPGQLTSYGYTF

clone_size: -
d_call: TRBD1
j_call: TRBJ1-5
v_call: TRBV5-6
cdr3_nt: TGTGCCAGCAGCTTAAGCTACCGGGACAGTGATCAGCCCCAGCATTTT
cdr3_aa: CASSLSYRDSDQPQHF

clone_size: few
d_call: -
j_call: TRBJ2-7
v_call: TRBV7-9
cdr3_nt: TGTGCCAGCAGTCCCGGGGGAAGGCCGCCCTACGAGCAGTACTTC
cdr3_aa: CASSPGGRPPYEQYF

clone_size: -
d_call: TRBD1
j_call: TRBJ1-2
v_call: TRBV19
cdr3_nt: TGTGCCAGTAGTCGGCGGACAGGGCCAGACTACACCTTC
cdr3_aa: CASSRRTGPDYTF

clone_size: -
d_call: TRBD2
j_call: TRBJ2-7
v_call: TRBV15
cdr3_nt: TGTGCCACCAGCAGAGAGCTAGCGGGGTCCTACGAGCAGTACTTC
cdr3_aa: CATSRELAGSYEQYF

clone_size: -
d_call: TRBD2
j_call: TRBJ2-7
v_call: TRBV2
cdr3_nt: TGTGCCAGCAGTGAAAGTCTAGCGGGAGAGTCCTACGAGCAGTACTTC
cdr3_aa: CASSESLAGESYEQYF

clone_size: -
d_call: -
j_call: TRBJ2-1
v_call: TRBV12-3/TRBV12-4
cdr3_nt: TGTGCCAGCAGTCGGGGGAATGAGCAGTTCTTC
cdr3_aa: CASSRGNEQFF

clone_size: -
d_call: -
j_call: TRBJ1-4
v_call: TRBV5-1
cdr3_nt: TGCGCCAGCAGCTTGGGACAGGATGAAAAACTGTTTTTT
cdr3_aa: CASSLGQDEKLFF

clone_size: -
d_call: -
j_call: TRBJ2-7
v_call: TRBV5-4
cdr3_nt: TGTGCCAGCAGCATGCAAACAGGGTTCTCCTCCTACGAGCAGTACTTC
cdr3_aa: CASSMQTGFSSYEQYF

clone_size: -
d_call: -
j_call: TRBJ2-3
v_call: TRBV15
cdr3_nt: TGTGCCACCAGCAGAGTCGCTAATCGAGGCACGCAGTATTTT
cdr3_aa: CATSRVANRGTQYF